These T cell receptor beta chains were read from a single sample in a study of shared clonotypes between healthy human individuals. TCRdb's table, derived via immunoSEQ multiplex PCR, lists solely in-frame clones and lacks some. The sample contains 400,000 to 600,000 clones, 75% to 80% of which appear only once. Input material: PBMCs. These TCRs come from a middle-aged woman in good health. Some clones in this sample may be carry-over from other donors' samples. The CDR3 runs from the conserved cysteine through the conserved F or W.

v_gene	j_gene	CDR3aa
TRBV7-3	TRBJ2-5	CASSLLAGGLETQYF
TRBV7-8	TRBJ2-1	CASSPGLAGGEQFF
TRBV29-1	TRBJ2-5	CSVATQLGETQYF
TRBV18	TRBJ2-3	CASSPPTDTQYF
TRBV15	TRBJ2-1	CATSRGTSGSPLNNEQFF
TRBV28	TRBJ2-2	CASSPNRIQGWRSAGELFF
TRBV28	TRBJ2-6	CASSSGGSSGANVLTF
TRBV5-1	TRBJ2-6	CASSFAAGGANVLTF
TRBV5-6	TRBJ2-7	CASSLSLNSYEQYF
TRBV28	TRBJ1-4	CASSTSVDVNEKLFF
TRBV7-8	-	CASRDRSYEQYF
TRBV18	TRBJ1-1	CASSPPGGPGTEAFF
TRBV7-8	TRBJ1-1	CASSLWDGDTEAFF
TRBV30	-	CAWSNLQGYEQYF
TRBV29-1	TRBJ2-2	CSVEEVANTGELFF
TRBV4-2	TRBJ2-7	CASSPALGADYSYEQYF
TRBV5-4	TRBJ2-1	CASSETGDSYNEQFF
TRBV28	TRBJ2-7	CASSPPSGTAYEQYF
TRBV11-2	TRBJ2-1	CASSPPPGETRYNEQFF
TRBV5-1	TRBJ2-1	CASSLRLREAYNEQFF
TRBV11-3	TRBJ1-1	CASSRNWNTEAFF
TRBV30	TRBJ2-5	CAWSVGAGGRETQYF
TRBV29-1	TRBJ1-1	CSVRVGADTEAFF
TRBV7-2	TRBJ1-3	CASSLASVEGNTIYF
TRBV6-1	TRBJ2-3	CASSESSSGGTDTQYF
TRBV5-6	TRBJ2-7	CASSSSGTGLYEQYF
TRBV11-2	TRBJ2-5	CASRKGLAGGVQETQYF
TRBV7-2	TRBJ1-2	CASSLSGTGVGGYTF
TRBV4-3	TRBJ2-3	CASSQVFGGGTDTQYF
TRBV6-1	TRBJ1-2	CASSPRPGQAGYTF
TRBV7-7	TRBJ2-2	CASSLRTGGTGELFF
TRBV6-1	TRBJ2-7	CASSEGLAASYEQYF
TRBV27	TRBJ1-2	CASRGGNYGYTF
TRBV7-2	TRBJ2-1	CASSLAGARDYNEQFF
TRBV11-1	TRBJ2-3	CASSLAPGLQPTDTQYF
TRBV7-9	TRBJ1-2	CASSPRAGPYGYTF
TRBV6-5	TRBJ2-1	CASSPGGVGQFF
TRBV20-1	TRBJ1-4	CSGPRNEKLFF
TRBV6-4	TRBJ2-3	CASSDSERGSTDTQYF
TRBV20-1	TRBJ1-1	CSAGQAFF
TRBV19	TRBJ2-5	CASSMVSSGRAFETQYF
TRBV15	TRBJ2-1	CATSFLDDSHGHEQFF
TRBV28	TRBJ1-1	CASRRQTNTEAFF
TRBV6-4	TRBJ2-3	CASSDGRGSIDTQYF
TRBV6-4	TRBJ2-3	CASSTAGGADTQYF
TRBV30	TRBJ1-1	CAWRPPGGTEAFF
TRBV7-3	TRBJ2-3	CASSGLAGVTDTQYF
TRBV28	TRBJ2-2	CASRASSGRNTGELFF